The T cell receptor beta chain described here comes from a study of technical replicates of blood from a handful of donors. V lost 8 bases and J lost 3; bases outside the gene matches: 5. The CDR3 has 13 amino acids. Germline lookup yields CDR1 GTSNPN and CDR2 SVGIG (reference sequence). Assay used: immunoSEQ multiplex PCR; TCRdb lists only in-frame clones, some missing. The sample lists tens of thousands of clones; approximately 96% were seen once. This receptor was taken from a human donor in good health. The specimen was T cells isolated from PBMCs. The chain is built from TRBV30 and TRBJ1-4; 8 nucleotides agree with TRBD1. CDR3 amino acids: CAADRDANEKLFF. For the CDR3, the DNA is TGTGCCGCGGACAGGGATGCTAATGAAAAACTGTTTTTT. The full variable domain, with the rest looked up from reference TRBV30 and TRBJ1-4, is SQTIHQWPATLVQPVGSPLSLECTVEGTSNPNLYWYRQAAGRGLQLLFYSVGIGQISSEVPQNLSASRPQDRQFILSSKKLLLSDSGFYLCAADRDANEKLFFGSGTQLSVL.